This T cell receptor (beta chain) was obtained from a study of shared clonotypes between healthy human individuals. In the study overall: Three plates were used per donor for CD4 naive, three for CD4 memory, two for CD8 naive and one for CD8 memory.

Details on this clone: Its target is not known.

Authors' processing steps: Junction-only immunoSEQ data arrived without quality scores, meaning filtering differed. Clones were sequenced by immunoSEQ multiplex PCR, and TCRdb holds only the in-frame ones, with some missing. For V, J and clone size, that table is used; D and trimming come from the DNA. Among fewer than 1 million clones listed, 90% to 98% were seen once. Naive CD8 cells, CD45RO-negative and positively selected for CCR7, excluded terminally differentiated effector memory CD45RA+ cells. The study, taken as a whole, reports: Approximately 4.6% of naive CD4 clonotypes were shared across a handful of donors. It was the few donors that limited the genetic and exposure-history diversity represented.

The CDR3 is 17 residues long. Germline lookup yields CDR1 SGDLS and CDR2 YYNGEE. V shed 0 bases, J shed 4 bases, and the junction held 8 bases outside the gene matches. The TCR originated in a man aged 30 to 45 in good health. The sample was naive CD8+ T cells sorted from blood. V usage is TRBV9 and J usage is TRBJ2-7; TRBD2 matches 12 bases. The CDR3 protein is CASSVGGASGREYEQYF. CDR3 DNA sequence: TGTGCCAGCAGCGTAGGAGGGGCTAGCGGGAGGGAATACGAGCAGTACTTC. The full variable domain, rest sourced from reference TRBV9 and TRBJ2-7, is DSGVTQTPKHLITATGQRVTLRCSPRSGDLSVYWYQQSLDQGLQFLIQYYNGEERAKGNILERFSAQQFPDLHSELNLSSLELGDSALYFCASSVGGASGREYEQYFGPGTRLTVT.